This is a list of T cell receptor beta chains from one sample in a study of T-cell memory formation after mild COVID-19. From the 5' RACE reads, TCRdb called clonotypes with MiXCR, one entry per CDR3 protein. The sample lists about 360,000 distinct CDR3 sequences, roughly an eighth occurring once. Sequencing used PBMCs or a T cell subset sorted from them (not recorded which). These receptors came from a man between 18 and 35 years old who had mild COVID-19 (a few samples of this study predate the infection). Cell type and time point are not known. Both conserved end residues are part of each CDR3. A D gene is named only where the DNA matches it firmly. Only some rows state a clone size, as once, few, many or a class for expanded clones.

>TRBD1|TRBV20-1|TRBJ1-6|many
TGCAGTGCTAGCCACAGGGGCTCCTATAATTCACCCCTCCACTTT
CSASHRGSYNSPLHF
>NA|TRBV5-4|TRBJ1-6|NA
TGTGCCAGCAGCTTGGAGGACAGACCGAATTCACCCCTCCACTTT
CASSLEDRPNSPLHF
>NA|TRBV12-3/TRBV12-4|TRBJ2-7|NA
TGTGCCAGCAGTTTGTGGCAGGGTGAAGGGGAGCAGTACTTC
CASSLWQGEGEQYF
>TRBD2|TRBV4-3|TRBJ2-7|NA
TGCGCCAGCAGCCAAGATAGCGGGGGCCAGAGATCCTACGAGCAGTACTTC
CASSQDSGGQRSYEQYF
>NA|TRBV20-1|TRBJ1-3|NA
TGCAGTGCTAGAAGGCCGAAAGGCTCTGGAAACACCATATATTTT
CSARRPKGSGNTIYF
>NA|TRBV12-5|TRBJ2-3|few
TGTGCTAGTGGCCCAGGGACGGGGACAGATACGCAGTATTTT
CASGPGTGTDTQYF
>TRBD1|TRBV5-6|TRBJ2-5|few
TGTGCCAGCAGCTTCCGGGACAGGGGTTCGGAGACCCAGTACTTC
CASSFRDRGSETQYF
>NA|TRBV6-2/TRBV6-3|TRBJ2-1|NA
TGTGCCAGCGGCCTAGTCTCTGATGAGCAGTTCTTC
CASGLVSDEQFF
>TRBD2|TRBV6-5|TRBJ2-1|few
TGTGCCAGCCTTCGGGGCGGGGGGCAGAGTGAGCAGTTCTTC
CASLRGGGQSEQFF
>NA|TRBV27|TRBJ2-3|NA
TGTGCCAGCAAACGACAGGGAGGAACAGATACGCAGTATTTT
CASKRQGGTDTQYF
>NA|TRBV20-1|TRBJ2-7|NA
TGCAGTGCCGAGGGTGAGGACAGCCGGAGGGACGAGCAGTACTTC
CSAEGEDSRRDEQYF
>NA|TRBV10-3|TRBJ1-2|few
TGTGCCATCTTTTCTGGGGCCACTATCCCTGGCTACACCTTC
CAIFSGATIPGYTF
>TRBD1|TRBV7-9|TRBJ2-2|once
TGTGCCAGCAGCCGCGGACAGGGGCTCGACACCGGGGAGCTGTTTTTT
CASSRGQGLDTGELFF
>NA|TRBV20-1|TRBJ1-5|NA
TGCAGTGCTTTGGCCGGGGTCAATCAGCCCCAGCATTTT
CSALAGVNQPQHF
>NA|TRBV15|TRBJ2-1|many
TGTGCCACCAGCAGAGTAGGAGGGGGAGAGAATGAGCAGTTCTTC
CATSRVGGGENEQFF
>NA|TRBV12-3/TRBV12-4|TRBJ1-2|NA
TGTGCCAGCAGTCTTCACCATACATATGGCTACACCTTC
CASSLHHTYGYTF
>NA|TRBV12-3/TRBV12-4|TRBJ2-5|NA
TGTGCCAGCAGTGAGCCATGGCGGGGGCGGCAAGAGACCCAGTACTTC
CASSEPWRGRQETQYF
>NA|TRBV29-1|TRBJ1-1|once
TGCAGCGTACGGAACACTGAAGCTTTCTTT
CSVRNTEAFF
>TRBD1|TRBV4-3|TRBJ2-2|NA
TGCGCCAGCAACAGGGGGCAGGACACCGGGGAGCTGTTTTTT
CASNRGQDTGELFF
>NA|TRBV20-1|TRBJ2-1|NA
TGCAGTGCTAGAGACCCCCAGACGGGGGACGGGAATGAGCAGTTCTTC
CSARDPQTGDGNEQFF
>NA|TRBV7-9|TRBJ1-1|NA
TGTGCCAGCAGCGACCAGCTGAACACTGAAGCTTTCTTT
CASSDQLNTEAFF
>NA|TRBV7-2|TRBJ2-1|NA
TGTGCCAGCAGCAATGACTCCGGGGGGCAGTTCTTC
CASSNDSGGQFF
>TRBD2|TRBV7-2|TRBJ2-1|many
TGTGCCAGCAGCTCCCCGGGACTAGCGGGGGGGGGGTTCTTC
CASSSPGLAGGGFF
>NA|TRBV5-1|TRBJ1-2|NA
TGCGCCAGCAGCCCGGACGTAGCTAACTATGGCTACACCTTC
CASSPDVANYGYTF
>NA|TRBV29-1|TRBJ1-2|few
TGCAGCGTTGAACCCGCTCAGGGTTATGATGGCTACACCTTC
CSVEPAQGYDGYTF
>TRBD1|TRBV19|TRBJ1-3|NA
TGTGCCAGTAGTATGGGACAGATCTCTGGAAACACCATATATTTT
CASSMGQISGNTIYF
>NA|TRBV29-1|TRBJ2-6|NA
TGCAGCGTTGGATCGGGGGGGGCCAACGTCCTGACTTTC
CSVGSGGANVLTF
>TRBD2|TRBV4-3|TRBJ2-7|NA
TGCGCCAGCAGCCAAGGACTAGCGGGGCTCTACGAGCAGTACTTC
CASSQGLAGLYEQYF
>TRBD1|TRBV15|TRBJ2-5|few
TGTGCCACCAGCAGAGGAGCGACAGGGGTAGAGACCCAGTACTTC
CATSRGATGVETQYF
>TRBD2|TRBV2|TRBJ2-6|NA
TGTGCCAGCAGTGATGGCTGGGGGGGTGGGGCCAACGTCCTGACTTTC
CASSDGWGGGANVLTF
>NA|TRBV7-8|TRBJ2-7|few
TGTGCCAGCAGTCAGACCCGGGACACCTCCTACGAGCAGTACTTC
CASSQTRDTSYEQYF
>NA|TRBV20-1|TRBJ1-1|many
TGCAGTGCCCCCGTAGAGGGGATGAACACTGAAGCTTTCTTT
CSAPVEGMNTEAFF
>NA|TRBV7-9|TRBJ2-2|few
TGTGCCAGCAGCTTAGGCGACGCGAACACCGGGGAGCTGTTTTTT
CASSLGDANTGELFF
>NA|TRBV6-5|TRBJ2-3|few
TGTGCCAGCAGTAACCGACTAGGTAGTACGCAGTATTTT
CASSNRLGSTQYF
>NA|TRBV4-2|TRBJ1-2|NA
TGTGCCAGCAGCCCCCGGTCCCTAAGCGGCTATGGCTACACCTTC
CASSPRSLSGYGYTF
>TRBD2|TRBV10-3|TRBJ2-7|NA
TGTGCCATCAGTGAGTCGATTAGCGGGTCCTCCTACGAGCAGTACTTC
CAISESISGSSYEQYF
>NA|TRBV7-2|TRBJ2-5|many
TGTGCCAGCAGCTTAGGGGGGTACCAAGAGACCCAGTACTTC
CASSLGGYQETQYF
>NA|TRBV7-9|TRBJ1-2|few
TGTGCCAGCAGCTTCCGGGACATCGCCTTTGACTATGGCTACACCTTC
CASSFRDIAFDYGYTF
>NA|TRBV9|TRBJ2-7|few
TGTGCCAGCAGGGAAAAGATCGGGTCCCATACCTACGAGCAGTACTTC
CASREKIGSHTYEQYF
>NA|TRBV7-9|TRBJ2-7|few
TGTGCCAGCAGCTTGGGAGCGAAAACCCGGTCTAATAAGCAGTACTTC
CASSLGAKTRSNKQYF
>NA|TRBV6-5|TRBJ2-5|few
TGTGCCAGCAGTTACCCCCCTAAGGAGACCCAGTACTTC
CASSYPPKETQYF
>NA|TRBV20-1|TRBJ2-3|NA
TGCAGTGCTAGAGATACAGGCCCTAGGAACACAGATACGCAGTATTTT
CSARDTGPRNTDTQYF
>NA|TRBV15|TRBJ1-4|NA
TGTGCCACCAGCGAGGGGGGAGCAACTAATGAAAAACTGTTTTTT
CATSEGGATNEKLFF